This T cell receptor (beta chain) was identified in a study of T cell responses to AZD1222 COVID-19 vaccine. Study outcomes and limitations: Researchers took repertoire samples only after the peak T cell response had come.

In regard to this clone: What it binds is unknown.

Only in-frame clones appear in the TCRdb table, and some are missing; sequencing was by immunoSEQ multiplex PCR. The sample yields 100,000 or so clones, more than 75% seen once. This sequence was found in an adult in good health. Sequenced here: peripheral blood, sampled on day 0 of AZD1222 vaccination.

CDR3 in DNA: TGCGCCAGCAGCCAAGATAGCGGCAGCGGAAACGAGCAGTACTTC. Protein sequence: CASSQDSGSGNEQYF. The chain employs TRBV4-3 and TRBJ2-7; tentatively, D is TRBD2 (6 bases). This CDR3 has 15 residues. The ends were cut back, 0 bases at V and 5 bases at J, with 14 bases in the middle. From germline, CDR1 is LGHNA and CDR2 YSLEER.